The next 14 T cell receptor beta chains were all read from a single sample in a study of Ad26.COV2.S vaccination and SARS-CoV-2 variants. TCRdb's copy holds only in-frame clones and misses some; the assay was immunoSEQ multiplex PCR. The top ten hold around 7.3% of the sample, which has approximately 360,000 clones, around four fifths seen once. The treatment: roughly 18 received Ad26.COV2.S at low or high dose, single or two shots; about 5 received placebo; per-sample allocation not given. The study sampled participants on day 63 after the first vaccine or placebo injection. The input for sequencing was peripheral blood, taken in a trial of Ad26.COV2.S vaccine versus placebo. Receptor source: a person aged 18 to 65 who received the Ad26.COV2.S COVID-19 vaccine or a placebo.

The chain employs TRBV6-5 and TRBJ2-7; possibly TRBD1 or TRBD2 for D (7 bases each). The V end lost 1 base, the J end lost 7 bases, and 14 bases lay between the germline ends. Looked up from germline, CDR1 is MNHEY and CDR2 is SVGAGI. CDR3 size: 14 residues. DNA of the CDR3: TGTGCCAGCAGTTACTTTGGCAGGGGGGGGGAGCAGTACTTC. This gives the protein CASSYFGRGGEQYF.

The rearrangement joins TRBV7-3 to TRBJ2-3; possible D gene TRBD2, 7 bases. Trimming removed 2 bases from V and 0 bases from J, with 9 bases in between. The CDR3 is made up of 15 amino acids. Germline CDR1 is SGHTA and CDR2 is FQGTGA. CDR3 coding DNA: TGTGCCAGCAGCTTATGGGGGGGCAGCACAGATACGCAGTATTTT. This translates into CASSLWGGSTDTQYF.

The rearrangement joins TRBV28 to TRBJ2-5; 8 bases align to TRBD2. Per the germline V gene, CDR1 is MDHEN and CDR2 is SYDVKM. This CDR3 has 15 residues. The J segment lost 5 bases and the V segment lost 7 bases, leaving 12 bases of the junction unmatched. CDR3 in amino acids: CASISEARGGETQYF. The CDR3 coding sequence is TGTGCCAGCATCTCTGAAGCCCGGGGGGGGGAGACCCAGTACTTC.

The chain joins TRBV11-2 to TRBJ2-7; D not resolved. V was trimmed by 5 bases and J by 3 bases, leaving 5 bases between them. The CDR3 is 11 residues long. Per the germline V gene, CDR1 is SGHAT and CDR2 is FQNNGV. The CDR3 is CASSPGYEQYF. Here the CDR3 DNA reads TGTGCCAGCAGCCCAGGCTACGAGCAGTACTTC.

This clone was picked up a small number of times. The chain combines TRBV5-6 with TRBJ1-1; D is uncertain. Germline lookup yields CDR1 SGHDT and CDR2 YYEEEE. This CDR3 spans 11 amino acids. V was trimmed by 4 bases and J by 1 base, leaving 2 bases between them. CDR3 nucleotide sequence: TGTGCCAGCAGCAAGAACACTGAAGCTTTCTTT. It is translated as CASSKNTEAFF.

The rearrangement uses TRBV6-5 and TRBJ1-1; weak D call: TRBD1 (6 bases). The CDR3 loop spans 14 amino acids. The V end was cut by 6 bases, the J end by 4 bases, with 15 bases between. The germline V gene encodes CDR1 MNHEY and CDR2 SVGAGI. CDR3 loop: CASRLRGGPTEAFF. The DNA for the CDR3 is TGTGCCAGCAGACTAAGGGGGGGCCCCACTGAAGCTTTCTTT.

The J gene is TRBJ2-2, the V gene TRBV9; D call uncertain. The CDR3 totals 14 residues. Trimming took off 5 bases at V and 1 base at J, with 9 bases between the two ends. CDR1 is SGDLS, CDR2 YYNGEE, per germline. CDR3 DNA sequence: TGTGCCAGCAGGGCCGCAGGGAACACCGGGGAGCTGTTTTTT. Protein sequence: CASRAAGNTGELFF.

The genes are TRBV7-9 and TRBJ1-5; 8 nucleotides align to TRBD1. This CDR3 has 16 residues. Germline values: CDR1 SEHNR, CDR2 FQNEAQ (reference sequence). The junction had 12 bases not matched to a gene; V was cut back by 7 bases and J by 4 bases. The DNA of the CDR3 is TGTGCCAGCACCCTAAGCCAGGGGGCACATAATCAGCCCCAGCATTTT. This gives the protein CASTLSQGAHNQPQHF.

CDR3 sequence (DNA): TGTGCCATCAGCAGAGACAGGGGGTCGGGGGAGCAGTACTTC. Amino acids: CAISRDRGSGEQYF. The chain couples TRBV10-3 to TRBJ2-7; 9 bases are shared with TRBD1. Germline loops: CDR1 ENHRY, CDR2 SYGVKD. The CDR3 is made up of 14 amino acids. The V segment lost 6 bases and the J segment 7 bases; nucleotides outside the gene matches: 10.

This clone was seen once. The rearrangement joins TRBV5-1 to TRBJ2-7; 7 nucleotides match TRBD1. The V gene end was trimmed by 3 bases and the J gene end by 7 bases; junction bases not matched to a gene: 7. Germline CDR1 reads SGHRS; CDR2 reads YFSETQ. The CDR3 has 13 residues. The CDR3 loop is CASSSRQGEEQYF. The CDR3 nucleotides are TGCGCCAGCAGCTCGAGACAGGGCGAAGAGCAGTACTTC.

This chain joins TRBV12-3 or TRBV12-4 and TRBJ1-1, with D unclear. Trimming left V 6 bases short and J 4 bases short, with 3 bases between. The CDR3 runs to 10 residues. CDR3 amino acids: CASSGTEAFF. The CDR3, as DNA: TGTGCCAGCAGCGGCACTGAAGCTTTCTTT.

The chain recombines TRBV7-9 with TRBJ1-2; possibly TRBD1 for D (5 bases). Trimming left V 5 bases short and J 4 bases short, with 17 bases between. Germline CDR1 SEHNR, CDR2 FQNEAQ (reference sequence). CDR3 size: 15 residues. CDR3 in DNA: TGTGCCAGCAGCCTTGGGGCAGGGATTCTCTATGGCTACACCTTC. Residues: CASSLGAGILYGYTF.

The rearrangement joins TRBV12-3 or TRBV12-4 to TRBJ1-2; no firm D call. V was trimmed by 1 base and J by 6 bases, leaving 9 bases between them. The CDR3 totals 13 residues. The CDR3 sequence is CASSLGPVNGYTF. The CDR3 bases are TGTGCCAGCAGTTTAGGTCCGGTGAATGGCTACACCTTC.

V usage is TRBV12-5 and J usage is TRBJ2-2; D remains ambiguous. There are 13 residues in the CDR3. CDR1 LGHNT and CDR2 FRNRAP come from the germline V gene. Trimming left V 2 bases short and J 4 bases short, with 5 bases between. The CDR3 nucleotides are TGTGCTAGTGGTTTGAGGGCCACCGGGGAGCTGTTTTTT. It specifies CASGLRATGELFF.